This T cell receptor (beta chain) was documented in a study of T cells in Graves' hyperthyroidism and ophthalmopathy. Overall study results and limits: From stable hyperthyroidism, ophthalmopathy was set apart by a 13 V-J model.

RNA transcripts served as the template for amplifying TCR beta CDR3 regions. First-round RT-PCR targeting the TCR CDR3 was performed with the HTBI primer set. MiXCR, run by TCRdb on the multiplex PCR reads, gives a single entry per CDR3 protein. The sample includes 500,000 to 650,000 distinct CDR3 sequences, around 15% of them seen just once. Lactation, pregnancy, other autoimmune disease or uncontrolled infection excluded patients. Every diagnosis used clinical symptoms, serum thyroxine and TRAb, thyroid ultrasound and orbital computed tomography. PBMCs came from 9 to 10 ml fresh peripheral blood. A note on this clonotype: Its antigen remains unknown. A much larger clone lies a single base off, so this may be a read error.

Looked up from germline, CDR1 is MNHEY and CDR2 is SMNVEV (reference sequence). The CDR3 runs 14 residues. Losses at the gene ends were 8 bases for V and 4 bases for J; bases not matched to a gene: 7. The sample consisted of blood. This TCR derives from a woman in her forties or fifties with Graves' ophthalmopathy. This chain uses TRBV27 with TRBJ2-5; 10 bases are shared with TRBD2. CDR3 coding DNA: TGTGCCAGCGGACTAGCGGAAGGGCCAGAGACCCAGTACTTC. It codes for CASGLAEGPETQYF.